A single sample is the source of the 27 T cell receptor beta chains below, sequenced in a study of a mutant IDH1 vaccine in newly diagnosed glioma (dated by TCRdb to about 2021). The time point label of this sample denotes: week 5, during vaccination. Every vaccine dose consisted of 300 ug of a 20-mer mutant IDH1 peptide in Montanide, administered subcutaneously together with topical imiquimod. The receptor library was made with the immunoSEQ multiplex PCR assay. TCRdb carries this immuneACCESS record with in-frame sequences only. Its versions omit some clonotypes, under half of them owing to an unresolved V gene in the studies checked, with the rest unexplained. Across this sample there are 30,000 to 40,000 clones, with about three fifths seen only once. Approximately 11% of the sample is held by the ten biggest clonotypes. These receptors are not linked to any known antigen. Here the sequenced sample was PBMCs, taken from a glioma patient whose treatment included an IDH1 peptide vaccine. These receptors originate from a woman aged 18-29 years with glioma.

The rearrangement uses TRBV2 and TRBJ1-2; 9 nucleotides line up with TRBD1. V gave up 5 bases and J gave up 2 bases; unmatched junction bases: 3. The CDR3 sequence is 14 residues long. Germline values: CDR1 SNHLY, CDR2 FYNNEI. Here the CDR3 DNA reads TGTGCCAGCAGTACCGGGACAGGGAACTATGGCTACACCTTC. Its protein product is CASSTGTGNYGYTF.

The CDR3 region is CASSKAAELSNTGELFF. For the CDR3, the DNA is TGTGCCAGCAGCAAAGCCGCGGAACTTTCGAACACCGGGGAGCTGTTTTTT. The chain combines TRBV5-4 with TRBJ2-2; D ambiguous. In germline, CDR1 is SGHNT, CDR2 YYREEE (reference sequence). The CDR3 length is 17 residues. V lost 4 bases, J lost 0 bases, and 16 bases lay in between.

This clone has only a few counts. CDR3 amino acids: CASLTDQGGLQTQYF. CDR3 bases: TGTGCCAGCCTAACCGATCAGGGTGGCCTACAGACCCAGTACTTC. This chain connects TRBV7-2 to TRBJ2-5; D might be TRBD1 (5 bases). The CDR3 contains 15 residues. V was clipped by 8 bases and J by 6 bases, with 22 bases between them. Germline CDR1 is SGHTA and CDR2 is FQGNSA.

The CDR3 nucleotides read TGTGCCAGCTCACCACAGTCATTATACGAGCAGTACTTC. This translates into CASSPQSLYEQYF. The chain uses TRBV18 and TRBJ2-7; D is unclear. CDR3 length equals 13 residues. Deletions cut 1 base from V and 4 bases from J, with 8 bases between. CDR1 and CDR2 (germline): KGHSH, LQKENI.

This rearrangement joins TRBV7-9 to TRBJ1-2, with no clear D. The CDR3 runs 15 residues. Germline V gives CDR1 SEHNR, CDR2 FQNEAQ (reference sequence). Trimming removed 1 base at V and 0 bases at J, with 9 bases between. The CDR3 region has the DNA TGTGCCAGCAGCTTAGTCGGGTTGGCTAACTATGGCTACACCTTC. This sequence encodes CASSLVGLANYGYTF.

CDR3 region: CASSPTASAYEQYF. Written as DNA, the CDR3 is TGTGCCAGCAGCCCGACAGCATCTGCCTACGAGCAGTACTTC. The V gene is TRBV7-8, the J gene TRBJ2-7; a weak D match, TRBD1 (5 bases). V was shortened by 5 bases and J by 2 bases, with 13 bases between the two germline ends. CDR1 SGHVS and CDR2 FQNEAQ come from the germline V gene. The CDR3 covers 14 residues.

The chain is built from TRBV27 and TRBJ1-5; 8 bases align to TRBD1. Germline values: CDR1 MNHEY, CDR2 SMNVEV (reference sequence). The CDR3 sequence is 14 residues long. V dropped 6 bases and J dropped 7; count of bases not matched to a gene: 8. CDR3 sequence reads: CASRATGGGQPQHF. The CDR3 DNA reads as TGTGCCAGCAGAGCAACAGGGGGAGGACAGCCCCAGCATTTT.

The V and J genes are TRBV19 and TRBJ1-1; unclear D gene. The CDR3 spans 16 residues. Germline values: CDR1 LNHDA, CDR2 SQIVND (reference sequence). Trimming stripped 4 bases from V and 1 base from J, with 16 bases between. The CDR3 spells CASSTLIGRSNTEAFF. CDR3 DNA: TGTGCCAGTAGTACTTTAATTGGACGGTCGAACACTGAAGCTTTCTTT.

This clone was observed a few times. The rearrangement uses TRBV19 and TRBJ2-2; D is perhaps TRBD2 (6 bases). V shed 7 bases and J shed 3 bases, with 12 bases lying between them. This CDR3 has 14 residues. CDR1 LNHDA and CDR2 SQIVND come from the germline V gene (reference sequence). The CDR3 DNA sequence: TGTGCCAGTATTTCGCGGGGCTACACCGGGGAGCTGTTTTTT. Translation: CASISRGYTGELFF.

The V and J genes are TRBV7-2 and TRBJ2-7, with 8 nucleotides matching TRBD1. J lost 3 bases, V lost 1 base, and 5 bases had no gene match. Germline CDR1 and CDR2: SGHTA and FQGNSA. The CDR3 is 15 residues long. The CDR3 region has the DNA TGTGCCAGCAGCTTAGGGACAGGGCAATTCTACGAGCAGTACTTC. It specifies CASSLGTGQFYEQYF.

This clone has only one observation. This sequence joins TRBV27 and TRBJ2-7; no firm D call. This CDR3 has 14 residues. V gave up 2 bases and J gave up 1 base, with 9 bases separating them. Germline values: CDR1 MNHEY, CDR2 SMNVEV (reference sequence). Written as DNA, the CDR3 is TGTGCCAGCAGTTTAGTCCTGGGTTCCTACGAGCAGTACTTC. Translation: CASSLVLGSYEQYF.

The rearrangement links TRBV7-2 to TRBJ2-7; D is possibly TRBD1 (6 bases). V shed 1 base and J shed 0 bases, with 13 bases lying between them. From germline, CDR1 is SGHTA and CDR2 FQGNSA. The CDR3 loop spans 16 amino acids. In DNA form, the CDR3 reads TGTGCCAGCAGCTTAGGGGGGCCCCCGAGCTCCTACGAGCAGTACTTC. This codes for CASSLGGPPSSYEQYF.

This clone came up a few times. The chain joins TRBV10-3 to TRBJ1-2, with TRBD1 matching 7 bases. This CDR3 has 13 amino acids. The junction had 2 bases not matched to a gene; V was cut back by 4 bases and J by 3 bases. Looked up from germline, CDR1 is ENHRY and CDR2 is SYGVKD. In nucleotides, the CDR3 is TGTGCCATCAGTGCAACAGGGGACTATGGCTACACCTTC. Protein product: CAISATGDYGYTF.

V gene TRBV5-1 combines with J gene TRBJ2-5, with D maybe TRBD1 (5 bases). Germline CDR1 SGHRS, CDR2 YFSETQ. The CDR3 is 16 residues long. Trimming stripped 3 bases from V and 4 bases from J, with 19 bases between. This CDR3 reads CASSWATGLFGETQYF. The CDR3 nucleotides read TGCGCCAGCAGCTGGGCTACAGGCTTGTTCGGAGAGACCCAGTACTTC.

In DNA form, the CDR3 reads TGTGCCAGCAGTGATAGGCCAGGGGTTGAAAAACTGTTTTTT. Translation: CASSDRPGVEKLFF. V and J are TRBV2 and TRBJ1-4, with D possibly TRBD1 on 6 matching bases. With 3 bases removed from V and 7 bases from J, the gap between germline ends came to 12 bases. This CDR3 has 14 amino acids. Germline V gives CDR1 SNHLY, CDR2 FYNNEI. Based on the CDR3 plus reference TRBV2 and TRBJ1-4, the full variable domain is EPEVTQTPSHQVTQMGQEVILRCVPISNHLYFYWYRQILGQKVEFLVSFYNNEISEKSEIFDDQFSVERPDGSNFTLKIRSTKLEDSAMYFCASSDRPGVEKLFFGSGTQLSVL.

The chain combines TRBV5-4 with TRBJ2-3, with D hard to call. The germline V and J ends were trimmed by 0 bases and 6 bases, with 8 bases remaining between them. Germline assignment: CDR1 SGHNT and CDR2 YYREEE (reference sequence). CDR3 length: 13 amino acids. The CDR3 sequence: CASSLVKGDTQYF. CDR3 bases: TGTGCCAGCAGCTTGGTTAAAGGGGATACGCAGTATTTT.

This rearrangement joins TRBV5-4 to TRBJ1-1, with 7 bases lining up with TRBD1. V lost 6 bases and J lost 1; bases outside the gene matches: 6. Germline V gene sequence: CDR1 SGHNT, CDR2 YYREEE (reference sequence). CDR3 length: 14 residues. CDR3 sequence reads: CASTAQGGNTEAFF. CDR3 sequence (DNA): TGTGCCAGCACCGCCCAGGGGGGGAACACTGAAGCTTTCTTT.

The gene calls are TRBV4-1 and TRBJ1-2; D remains unclear. Between the trimmed V and J ends, which lost 0 bases and 4 bases, there was a span of 12 bases. Germline lookup yields CDR1 MGHRA and CDR2 YSYEKL. This CDR3 comprises 15 residues. The CDR3 DNA is TGCGCCAGCAGCCAAGATTACACCGAGGGCTATGGCTACACCTTC. Its protein is CASSQDYTEGYGYTF.

The chain recombines TRBV7-2 with TRBJ2-2, with TRBD1 identical over 9 bases. The trim removed 3 bases at V and 4 bases at J, leaving 3 bases unmatched. The CDR3 contains 15 residues. Germline CDR1 SGHTA, CDR2 FQGNSA. CDR3 in amino acids: CASSFAGQGTGELFF. CDR3 nucleotides: TGTGCCAGCAGCTTCGCGGGACAGGGCACCGGGGAGCTGTTTTTT.

The CDR3 coding sequence is TGCGCCAGCAGCTTAATCAGGGGCACTGAAGCTTTCTTT. It translates to CASSLIRGTEAFF. J is TRBJ1-1 and V is TRBV5-1; D is perhaps TRBD1 (6 bases). V shed 2 bases and J shed 4 bases, with 9 bases lying between them. Germline V gene sequence: CDR1 SGHRS, CDR2 YFSETQ. The CDR3 has 13 amino acids.

This clone was observed a few times. The V call is TRBV14, the J call TRBJ1-2; D possibly corresponds to TRBD1 (5 bases). The CDR3 sequence is 13 residues long. Germline V gene data show CDR1 as SGHDN and CDR2 as FVKESK. Trimming left V 4 bases short and J 4 bases short, with 10 bases between. CDR3 sequence (DNA): TGTGCCAGCAGCCTAAGGGGATTCTATGGCTACACCTTC. It encodes CASSLRGFYGYTF. The complete variable domain, with remaining parts taken from reference TRBV14 and TRBJ1-2, reads EAGVTQFPSHSVIEKGQTVTLRCDPISGHDNLYWYRRVMGKEIKFLLHFVKESKQDESGMPNNRFLAERTGGTYSTLKVQPAELEDSGVYFCASSLRGFYGYTFGSGTRLTVV.

The chain is built from TRBV25-1 and TRBJ1-4; D perhaps matches TRBD1 (5 bases). The CDR3 covers 15 residues. V lost 1 base and J lost 7, with 13 bases in between. CDR1 and CDR2 (germline): MGHDK, SYGVNS. The DNA for the CDR3 is TGTGCCAGCAGTGAATCTGGAGCAGGGCGTGAAAAACTGTTTTTT. It translates to CASSESGAGREKLFF.

The chain uses TRBV11-3 and TRBJ2-7; D possibly corresponds to TRBD2 (5 bases). The CDR3 covers 15 residues. Between the trimmed V and J ends, which lost 5 bases and 1 base, there was a span of 15 bases. CDR1 and CDR2 from the germline V gene are SGHNT and YENEEA. The CDR3 here is CASSPGSGGSYEQYF. Written as DNA, the CDR3 is TGTGCCAGCAGCCCGGGGAGCGGCGGTTCCTACGAGCAGTACTTC. The full variable domain, its missing parts supplied by reference TRBV11-3 and TRBJ2-7, is EAGVVQSPRYKIIEKKQPVAFWCNPISGHNTLYWYLQNLGQGPELLIRYENEEAVDDSQLPKDRFSAERLKGVDSTLKIQPAELGDSAVYLCASSPGSGGSYEQYFGPGTRLTVT.

The rearrangement links TRBV28 to TRBJ2-2; D is perhaps TRBD2 (6 bases). V was cut by 9 bases and J by 6 bases, with 23 bases left in between. The V gene's germline CDR1 is MDHEN and CDR2 SYDVKM. This CDR3 region has 16 residues. DNA for the CDR3: TGTGCCAGTGATGGGGACGGCCAGCGGGCCCCCGGGGAGCTGTTTTTT. Its translation is CASDGDGQRAPGELFF.

The chain links TRBV19 to TRBJ2-7; 8 nucleotides align to TRBD1. With V trimmed by 5 bases and J by 2 bases, 5 bases remained unmatched. This CDR3 region has 14 residues. Germline V gene sequence: CDR1 LNHDA, CDR2 SQIVND (reference sequence). CDR3 DNA sequence: TGTGCCAGTAGTGCCTCGACAGGGGCCTACGAGCAGTACTTC. Protein product: CASSASTGAYEQYF.

A single count supports this clone. The chain employs TRBV25-1 and TRBJ2-2; 10 nucleotides align to TRBD1. The trim removed 2 bases at V and 5 bases at J, leaving 5 bases unmatched. The CDR3 contains 16 residues. Germline V CDR1 and CDR2: MGHDK, SYGVNS. The chain's CDR3 is CASSERRTGGTGELFF. The CDR3 nucleotides read TGTGCCAGCAGTGAAAGGCGGACAGGGGGAACCGGGGAGCTGTTTTTT. The whole variable domain, filled in from reference TRBV25-1 and TRBJ2-2, reads EADIYQTPRYLVIGTGKKITLECSQTMGHDKMYWYQQDPGMELHLIHYSYGVNSTEKGDLSSESTVSRIRTEHFPLTLESARPSHTSQYLCASSERRTGGTGELFFGEGSRLTVL.

The rearrangement links TRBV18 to TRBJ2-1, with 9 positions matching TRBD2. The CDR3 extends over 16 amino acids. The germline CDR1 and CDR2 sequences are KGHSH and LQKENI. Trimming at V came to 0 bases and at J to 9 bases, leaving 9 bases not matched to a gene. The CDR3 loop reads CASSPPLQGSGSEQFF. CDR3 DNA sequence: TGTGCCAGCTCACCACCCCTCCAGGGTAGCGGGAGTGAGCAGTTCTTC.